These T cell receptor beta chains were read from a single sample in a study of T cell responses to AZD1222 COVID-19 vaccine. Some clones are missing from TCRdb's copy, which holds only in-frame ones; the method was immunoSEQ multiplex PCR. The top ten hold approximately 8% of the sample, which has about 140,000 clones, under 95% seen once. Sample: peripheral blood, taken 28 days after the second dose of the MenACWY control vaccine. These receptors were collected from an adult who received the MenACWY meningococcal vaccine as a control. CDR3s include the opening cysteine and the closing phenylalanine or tryptophan. A D gene is named only where the DNA matches it firmly. Clone size is given for some rows only: seen once, a few or many times, or a class if the clone is expanded.

j_call d_call v_call clone_size cdr3_aa cdr3_nt
TRBJ2-4 . TRBV5-1 . CASSLESGLGNIQYF TGCGCCAGCAGCTTGGAATCAGGGCTGGGAAACATTCAGTACTTC
TRBJ1-6 TRBD1 TRBV5-1 . CASSTGQGLGSPLHF TGCGCCAGCAGCACCGGACAGGGTCTCGGTTCACCCCTCCACTTT
TRBJ2-3 . TRBV15 . CATSREYRGTDTQYF TGTGCCACCAGCAGAGAGTACAGGGGCACAGATACGCAGTATTTT
TRBJ1-5 . TRBV19 . CASSSSRNSNQPQHF TGTGCCAGTAGTTCAAGCCGTAATAGCAATCAGCCCCAGCATTTT
TRBJ1-4 . TRBV11-2 . CASSLGRQLTEKLFF TGTGCCAGCAGCTTAGGTCGACAGCTTACTGAAAAACTGTTTTTT
TRBJ1-1 TRBD1 TRBV2 . CASRETGTARGGAFF TGTGCCAGCAGGGAAACCGGGACAGCCCGTGGTGGTGCTTTCTTT
TRBJ2-5 . TRBV9 . CASSASGSNQETQYF TGTGCCAGCAGCGCCTCCGGGTCGAACCAAGAGACCCAGTACTTC
TRBJ1-2 . TRBV7-9 . CASSTRTDYGYTF TGTGCCAGCAGCACCCGGACGGACTATGGCTACACCTTC
TRBJ1-5 . TRBV6-2/TRBV6-3 . CASNPGTLNQPQHF TGTGCCAGCAACCCCGGGACACTTAATCAGCCCCAGCATTTT
TRBJ2-2 . TRBV18 . CASSAIDTGELFF TGTGCCAGCTCAGCAATAGACACCGGGGAGCTGTTTTTT
TRBJ1-2 . TRBV15 . CATSTAGSNYGYTF TGTGCCACCAGCACCGCAGGATCTAACTATGGCTACACCTTC
TRBJ1-5 . TRBV12-3/TRBV12-4 . CASSLGREQPQHF TGTGCCAGCAGTTTGGGTAGGGAGCAGCCCCAGCATTTT
TRBJ2-1 TRBD2 TRBV7-8 . CASSLTLAGGEQFF TGTGCCAGCAGCTTGACACTAGCGGGTGGGGAGCAGTTCTTC
TRBJ1-5 TRBD1 TRBV29-1 . CSVRDREDQPQHF TGCAGCGTCCGCGACAGGGAGGATCAGCCCCAGCATTTT
TRBJ1-1 . TRBV28 few CASSFSGLLNTEAFF TGTGCCAGCAGTTTTTCAGGGCTTTTGAACACTGAAGCTTTCTTT
TRBJ2-7 . TRBV6-5 . CASRAREGEYYEQYF TGTGCCAGCAGGGCGAGGGAGGGGGAGTACTACGAGCAGTACTTC
TRBJ1-1 TRBD1 TRBV5-5 . CASSSTTGLSLNTEAFF TGTGCCAGCAGCTCCACGACAGGGTTAAGTTTGAACACTGAAGCTTTCTTT
TRBJ2-5 TRBD2 TRBV5-1 . CASSPGTSDETQYF TGCGCCAGCAGCCCCGGGACTAGCGACGAGACCCAGTACTTC
TRBJ2-7 . TRBV6-5 . CASSTRTERYEQYF TGTGCCAGCAGTACCCGGACCGAACGCTACGAGCAGTACTTC
TRBJ2-5 . TRBV7-2 . CASSIVPLHGGETQYF TGTGCCAGCAGCATAGTACCACTTCACGGCGGGGAGACCCAGTACTTC
TRBJ2-7 . TRBV11-2 . CASSLVASLSYEQYF TGTGCCAGCAGCTTAGTGGCTAGCCTCTCCTACGAGCAGTACTTC
TRBJ1-3 TRBD1 TRBV9 few CASSVDGGGQGGSGNTIYF TGTGCCAGCAGCGTAGATGGTGGAGGACAGGGGGGATCTGGAAACACCATATATTTT
TRBJ2-2 TRBD1 TRBV7-8 . CASRFAGQGNTGELFF TGTGCCAGCAGATTCGCGGGACAGGGGAACACCGGGGAGCTGTTTTTT
TRBJ1-5 . TRBV6-2/TRBV6-3 . CASSGVGQKINQPQHF TGTGCCAGCAGCGGCGTTGGACAGAAAATCAATCAGCCCCAGCATTTT
TRBJ2-7 . TRBV6-6 . CASGPRGTSYEQYF TGTGCCAGCGGTCCCCGGGGTACCTCCTACGAGCAGTACTTC
TRBJ2-3 . TRBV21-1 . CASSKGTSGTDTQYF TGTGCCAGCAGCAAAGGGACTAGCGGGACAGATACGCAGTATTTT
TRBJ2-1 . TRBV29-1 . CSVEGEAEEYNEQFF TGCAGCGTTGAAGGGGAGGCTGAGGAATACAATGAGCAGTTCTTC
TRBJ2-2 . TRBV11-2 . CASSLGVLGGGELFF TGTGCCAGCAGCTTAGGAGTCCTCGGGGGAGGGGAGCTGTTTTTT
TRBJ2-7 . TRBV15 . CATSSIRGEQYF TGTGCCACCAGCAGTATACGGGGAGAGCAGTACTTC
TRBJ2-2 . TRBV19 . CASSSPPGIPNTGELFF TGTGCCAGTAGTAGCCCCCCCGGGATCCCGAACACCGGGGAGCTGTTTTTT
TRBJ2-3 . TRBV6-5 . CASSYLDTQYF TGTGCCAGCAGTTACTTGGATACGCAGTATTTT
TRBJ1-6 . TRBV28 . CASSPPPGPLYSPPLHF TGTGCCAGCAGCCCTCCCCCCGGTCCCTTATACTCACCACCCCTCCACTTT
TRBJ2-1 . TRBV2 . CASSGGVSASHNEQFF TGTGCCAGCAGTGGGGGAGTGAGCGCTTCCCACAATGAGCAGTTCTTC
TRBJ1-2 . TRBV27 . CASSPRQEANYGYTF TGTGCCAGCAGTCCGCGACAGGAGGCTAACTATGGCTACACCTTC
TRBJ1-1 . TRBV6-1 few CASSEVGNTEAFF TGTGCCAGCAGTGAAGTTGGGAACACTGAAGCTTTCTTT
TRBJ1-1 TRBD1 TRBV12-5 . CASGRDSSNTEAFF TGTGCTAGTGGCCGGGACAGTTCGAACACTGAAGCTTTCTTT
TRBJ1-4 . TRBV4-1 . CASSQDRVPQEKLFF TGCGCCAGCAGCCAAGACAGGGTCCCTCAGGAAAAACTGTTTTTT
TRBJ1-2 . TRBV6-5 . CASSRDNSNGYTF TGTGCCAGCAGTCGGGACAACAGCAATGGCTACACCTTC
TRBJ2-3 TRBD1 TRBV18 . CASSPQTGGSDTQYF TGTGCCAGCTCACCCCAGACAGGGGGTTCGGATACGCAGTATTTT
TRBJ2-7 TRBD2 TRBV3-1/TRBV3-2 . CASSRTSGEGLEQYF TGTGCCAGCAGCCGCACTAGCGGGGAGGGGCTCGAGCAGTACTTC
TRBJ1-1 . TRBV29-1 . CSTRQANTEAFF TGCAGCACCCGACAGGCGAACACTGAAGCTTTCTTT
TRBJ1-1 . TRBV10-3 . CAISELWNTEAFF TGTGCCATCAGTGAGCTGTGGAACACTGAAGCTTTCTTT
TRBJ1-2 . TRBV7-2 . CASSFGTPTGYGYTF TGTGCCAGCAGCTTCGGGACCCCCACAGGGTATGGCTACACCTTC
TRBJ2-5 . TRBV21-1 . CASRLAGRTMTVKQETQYF TGTGCCAGCAGGCTAGCGGGGAGAACCATGACGGTAAAACAAGAGACCCAGTACTTC
TRBJ2-2 . TRBV28 . CASSLFSRVKAGELFF TGTGCCAGCAGTTTATTCTCCAGGGTAAAGGCCGGGGAGCTGTTTTTT
TRBJ1-4 . TRBV19 once CASSIRGEMRKLFF TGTGCCAGTAGTATACGGGGAGAAATGAGAAAACTGTTTTTT
TRBJ2-7 . TRBV29-1 . CSVVKLHTKNYEQYF TGCAGCGTCGTAAAACTACATACCAAGAACTACGAGCAGTACTTC
TRBJ2-5 TRBD1 TRBV11-2 . CASSLGDRGGETQYF TGTGCCAGCAGCTTAGGGGACAGGGGCGGAGAGACCCAGTACTTC